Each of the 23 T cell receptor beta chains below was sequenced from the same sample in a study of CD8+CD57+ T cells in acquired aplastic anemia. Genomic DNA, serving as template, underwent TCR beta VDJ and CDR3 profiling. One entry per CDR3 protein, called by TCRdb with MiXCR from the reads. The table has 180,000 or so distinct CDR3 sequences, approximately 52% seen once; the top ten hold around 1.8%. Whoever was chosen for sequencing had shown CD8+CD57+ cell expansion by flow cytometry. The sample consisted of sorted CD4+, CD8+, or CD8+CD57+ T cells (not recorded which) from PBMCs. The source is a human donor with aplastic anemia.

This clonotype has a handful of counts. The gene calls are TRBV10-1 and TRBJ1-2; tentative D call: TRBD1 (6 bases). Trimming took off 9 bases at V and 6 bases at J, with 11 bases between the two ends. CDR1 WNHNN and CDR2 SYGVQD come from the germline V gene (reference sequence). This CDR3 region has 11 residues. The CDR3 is CARTGHHGYTF. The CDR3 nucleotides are TGCGCCAGGACGGGACACCATGGCTACACCTTC.

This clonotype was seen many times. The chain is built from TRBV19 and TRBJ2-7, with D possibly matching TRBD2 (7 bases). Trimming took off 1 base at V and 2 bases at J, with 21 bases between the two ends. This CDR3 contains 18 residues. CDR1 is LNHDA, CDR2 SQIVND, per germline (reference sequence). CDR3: CASSIAVGGTNGPYEQYF. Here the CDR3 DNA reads TGTGCCAGTAGTATAGCTGTGGGGGGGACAAATGGTCCCTACGAGCAGTACTTC.

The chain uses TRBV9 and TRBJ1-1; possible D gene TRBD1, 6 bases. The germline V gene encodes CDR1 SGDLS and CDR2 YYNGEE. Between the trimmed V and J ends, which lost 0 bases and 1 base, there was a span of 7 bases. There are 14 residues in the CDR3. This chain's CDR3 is CASSVGGANTEAFF. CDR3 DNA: TGTGCCAGCAGCGTAGGGGGGGCGAACACTGAAGCTTTCTTT.

The CDR3 DNA follows: TGCAGTGCCACGACTAGACAGTACAATGAGCAGTTCTTC. Its translation: CSATTRQYNEQFF. The chain carries TRBV20-1 and TRBJ2-1, with TRBD2 as a possible D gene (6 bases). Germline V lookup: CDR1 DFQATT, CDR2 SNEGSKA (reference sequence). Trimming pared 6 bases from V and 4 bases from J, leaving 13 bases between. This CDR3 comprises 13 residues.

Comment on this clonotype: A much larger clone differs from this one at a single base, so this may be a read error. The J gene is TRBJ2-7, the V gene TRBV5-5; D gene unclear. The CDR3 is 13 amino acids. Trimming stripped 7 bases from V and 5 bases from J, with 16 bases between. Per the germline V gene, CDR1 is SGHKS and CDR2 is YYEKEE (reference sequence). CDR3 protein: CASGHGYTNEQYF. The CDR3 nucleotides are TGTGCCAGCGGCCATGGGTATACCAACGAGCAGTACTTC.

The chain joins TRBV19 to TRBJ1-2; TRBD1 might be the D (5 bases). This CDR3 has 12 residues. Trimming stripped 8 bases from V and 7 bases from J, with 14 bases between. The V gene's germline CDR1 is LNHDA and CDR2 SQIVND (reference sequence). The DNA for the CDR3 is TGTGCCAGTCGTCCCGCCCAGGGTGGCTACACCTTC. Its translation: CASRPAQGGYTF.

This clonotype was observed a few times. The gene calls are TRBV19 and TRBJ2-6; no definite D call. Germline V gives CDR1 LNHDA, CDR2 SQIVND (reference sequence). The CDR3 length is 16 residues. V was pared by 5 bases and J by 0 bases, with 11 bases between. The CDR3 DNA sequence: TGTGCCAGTAGTTGGCAGAGCAACTCTGGGGCCAACGTCCTGACTTTC. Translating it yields CASSWQSNSGANVLTF.

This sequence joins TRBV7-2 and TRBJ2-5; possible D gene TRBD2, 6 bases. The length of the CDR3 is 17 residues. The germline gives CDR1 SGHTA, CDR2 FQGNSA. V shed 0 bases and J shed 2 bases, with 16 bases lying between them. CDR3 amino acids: CASSLAPGLVGQETQYF. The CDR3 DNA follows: TGTGCCAGCAGCTTAGCCCCGGGACTGGTCGGACAAGAGACCCAGTACTTC.

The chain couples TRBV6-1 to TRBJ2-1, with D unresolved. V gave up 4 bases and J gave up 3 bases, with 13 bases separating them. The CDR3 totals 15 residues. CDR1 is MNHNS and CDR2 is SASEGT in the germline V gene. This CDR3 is CASSGPLSLYNEQFF. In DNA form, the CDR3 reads TGTGCCAGCAGTGGCCCCCTGAGTCTCTACAATGAGCAGTTCTTC.

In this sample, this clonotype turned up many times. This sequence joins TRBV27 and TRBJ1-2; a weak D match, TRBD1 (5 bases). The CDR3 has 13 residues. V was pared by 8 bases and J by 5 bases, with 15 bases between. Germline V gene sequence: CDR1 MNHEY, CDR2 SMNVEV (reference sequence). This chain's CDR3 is CASRDGAAYGYTF. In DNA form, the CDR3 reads TGTGCCAGCCGGGATGGGGCAGCTTATGGCTACACCTTC.

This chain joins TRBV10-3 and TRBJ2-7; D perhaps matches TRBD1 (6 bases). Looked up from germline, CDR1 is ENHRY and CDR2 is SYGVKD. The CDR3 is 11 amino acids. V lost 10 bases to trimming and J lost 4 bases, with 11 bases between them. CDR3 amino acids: CATRTGYEQYF. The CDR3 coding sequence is TGTGCCACCCGAACAGGGTACGAGCAGTACTTC.

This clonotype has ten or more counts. The CDR3 spells CASSPSTGNEKLFF. DNA for the CDR3: TGTGCCAGCTCACCATCGACAGGCAATGAAAAACTGTTTTTT. The J gene is TRBJ1-4, the V gene TRBV18; the D gene is possibly TRBD1 (6 bases). Germline V gene sequence: CDR1 KGHSH, CDR2 LQKENI. V was clipped by 2 bases and J by 5 bases, with 9 bases between them. CDR3 size: 14 residues.

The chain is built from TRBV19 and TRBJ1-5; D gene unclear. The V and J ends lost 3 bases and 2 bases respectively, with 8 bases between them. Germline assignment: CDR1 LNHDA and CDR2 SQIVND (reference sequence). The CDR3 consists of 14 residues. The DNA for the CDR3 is TGTGCCAGTAGTATGTACAGTGGCAATCAGCCCCAGCATTTT. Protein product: CASSMYSGNQPQHF.

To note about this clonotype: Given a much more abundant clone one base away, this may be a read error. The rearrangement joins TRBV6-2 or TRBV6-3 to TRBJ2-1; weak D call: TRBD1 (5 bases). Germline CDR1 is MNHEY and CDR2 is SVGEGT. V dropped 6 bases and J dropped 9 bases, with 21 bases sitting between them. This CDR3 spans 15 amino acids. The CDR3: CASSSQGRFNSEQFF. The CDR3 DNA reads TGTGCCAGCAGCTCCCAGGGCAGGTTCAACAGTGAGCAGTTCTTC.

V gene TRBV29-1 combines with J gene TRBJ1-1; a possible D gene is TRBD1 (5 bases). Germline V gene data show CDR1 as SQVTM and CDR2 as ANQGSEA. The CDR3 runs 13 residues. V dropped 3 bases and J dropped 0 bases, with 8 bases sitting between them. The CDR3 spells CSVEGGMNTEAFF. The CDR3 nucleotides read TGCAGCGTTGAGGGGGGTATGAACACTGAAGCTTTCTTT.

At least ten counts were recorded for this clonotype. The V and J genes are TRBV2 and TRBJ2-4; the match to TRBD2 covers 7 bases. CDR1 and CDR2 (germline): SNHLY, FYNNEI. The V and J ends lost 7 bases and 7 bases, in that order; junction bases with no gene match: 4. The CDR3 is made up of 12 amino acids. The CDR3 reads CASNPRGNIQYF. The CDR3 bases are TGTGCCAGCAACCCGCGGGGGAACATTCAGTACTTC.

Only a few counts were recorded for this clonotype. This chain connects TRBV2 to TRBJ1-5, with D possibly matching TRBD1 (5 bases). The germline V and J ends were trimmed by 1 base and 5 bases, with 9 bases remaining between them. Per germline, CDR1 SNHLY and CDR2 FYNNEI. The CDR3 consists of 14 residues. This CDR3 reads CASSEGQGDQPQHF. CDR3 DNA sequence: TGTGCCAGCAGTGAAGGGCAGGGCGATCAGCCCCAGCATTTT.

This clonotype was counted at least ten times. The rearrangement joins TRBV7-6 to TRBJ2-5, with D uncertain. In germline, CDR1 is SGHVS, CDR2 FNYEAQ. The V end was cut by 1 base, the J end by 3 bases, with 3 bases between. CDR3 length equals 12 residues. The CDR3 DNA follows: TGTGCCAGCAGCTTAGGAGAAGAGACCCAGTACTTC. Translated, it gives CASSLGEETQYF. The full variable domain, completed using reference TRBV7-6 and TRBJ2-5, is GAGVSQSPRYKVTKRGQDVALRCDPISGHVSLYWYRQALGQGPEFLTYFNYEAQQDKSGLPNDRFSAERPEGSISTLTIQRTEQRDSAMYRCASSLGEETQYFGPGTRLLVL.

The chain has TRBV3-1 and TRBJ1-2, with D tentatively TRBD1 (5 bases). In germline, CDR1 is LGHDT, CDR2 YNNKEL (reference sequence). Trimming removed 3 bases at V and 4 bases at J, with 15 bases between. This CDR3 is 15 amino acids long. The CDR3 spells CASSHDDRPLYGYTF. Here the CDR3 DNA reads TGTGCCAGCAGCCATGACGACAGACCCCTCTATGGCTACACCTTC.

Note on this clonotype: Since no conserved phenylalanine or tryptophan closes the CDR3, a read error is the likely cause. CDR3 sequence (DNA): TGTGCCAGCAGTGAATCGGGACAGGCTGGAAACACCATATATCTT. It codes for CASSESGQAGNTIYL. The rearrangement joins TRBV25-1 to TRBJ1-3; 8 bases fit TRBD1. CDR3 length: 15 residues. Trimming cost V 1 base and J 2 bases; bases outside gene matches: 1. The germline CDR1 and CDR2 sequences are MGHDK and SYGVNS.

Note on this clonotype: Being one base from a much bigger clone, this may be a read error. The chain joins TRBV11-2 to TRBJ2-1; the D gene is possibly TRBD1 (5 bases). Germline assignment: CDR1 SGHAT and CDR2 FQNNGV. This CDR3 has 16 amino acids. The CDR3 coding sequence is TGTGTCAGCAGCTCCCTGTGGGGCGATAAGTACAATGAGCAGTTCTTC. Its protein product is CVSSSLWGDKYNEQFF.

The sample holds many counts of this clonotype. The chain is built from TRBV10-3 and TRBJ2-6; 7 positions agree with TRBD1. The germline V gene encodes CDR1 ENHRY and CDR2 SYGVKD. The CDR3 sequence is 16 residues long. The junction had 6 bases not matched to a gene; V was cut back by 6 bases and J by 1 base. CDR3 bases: TGTGCCATCAGCGACAGGGAGTGGTCTGGGGCCAACGTCCTGACTTTC. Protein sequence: CAISDREWSGANVLTF.

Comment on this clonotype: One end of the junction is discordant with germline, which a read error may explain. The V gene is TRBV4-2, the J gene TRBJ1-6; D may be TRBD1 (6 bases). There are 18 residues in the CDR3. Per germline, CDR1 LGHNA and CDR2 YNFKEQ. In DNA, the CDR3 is TGTGCCAGCAGCCAAGATGGGGCTGGCTGGACAGATAATTCACCCCCCCACTTT. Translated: CASSQDGAGWTDNSPPHF.